The clone carrying this TCR beta chain was picked up one time. These data originate in a study of blood T cell repertoires in COVID-19. The repertoire was sequenced with immunoSEQ multiplex PCR; TCRdb's copy has only in-frame clones and lacks some. The repertoire holds 200,000 to 250,000 clones, with about 79% as singletons. CDR1 and CDR2 from the germline V gene are KGHSH and LQKENI. This CDR3 has 16 amino acids. Trimming took 3 bases from V and 3 from J; bases not matched to a gene: 7. This chain uses TRBV18 with TRBJ2-2, with 7 bases that match TRBD2. The sample taken for sequencing was peripheral blood. The TCR originated in a human donor in a cohort sampled during active COVID-19. The CDR3 DNA reads TGTGCCAGCTCACCTAACCTTGCGGGAGACACCGGGGAGCTGTTTTTT. Translated, it gives CASSPNLAGDTGELFF.